The 30 T cell receptor beta chains listed next were all sequenced from one sample in a study of human T cells and chemical hapten exposure. MiXCR, run by TCRdb on the RACE reads, gives a single entry per CDR3 protein. Of 350,000 to 400,000 distinct CDR3 sequences listed, roughly 6% are singletons. Time point defined: patch test 2, 6 weeks after DPC sensitization. Noted treatment: therapeutic diphenylcyclopropenone sensitization with weekly scalp DPC. This material consisted of whole blood, taken in connection with sensitization to the hapten diphenylcyclopropenone (DPC). The receptors come from a woman aged 18-35 years with alopecia areata. Some clones in this sample may be carry-over from other donors' samples.

This clonotype was observed a few times. The chain uses TRBV2 and TRBJ2-1; possibly TRBD2 for D (6 bases). Trimming took off 3 bases at V and 3 bases at J, with 9 bases between the two ends. Germline CDR1 is SNHLY and CDR2 is FYNNEI. This CDR3 has 14 residues. CDR3 nucleotides: TGTGCCAGCAGTGAGGGGACTTTCTACAATGAGCAGTTCTTC. This translates into CASSEGTFYNEQFF.

The chain is built from TRBV2 and TRBJ2-1; D might be TRBD1 (6 bases). This CDR3 comprises 12 residues. CDR1 and CDR2 from the germline V gene are SNHLY and FYNNEI. The V end was cut by 4 bases, the J end by 12 bases, with 13 bases between. This chain's CDR3 is CASSVTGSGQFF. The CDR3 nucleotides read TGTGCCAGCAGTGTAACAGGGTCAGGGCAGTTCTTC. Drawing the rest from reference TRBV2 and TRBJ2-1, the complete variable domain is EPEVTQTPSHQVTQMGQEVILRCVPISNHLYFYWYRQILGQKVEFLVSFYNNEISEKSEIFDDQFSVERPDGSNFTLKIRSTKLEDSAMYFCASSVTGSGQFFGPGTRLTVL.

This clonotype showed up just a few times. The chain is built from TRBV18 and TRBJ2-1; D uncertain. Trimming left V 0 bases short and J 10 bases short, with 16 bases between. Germline loops: CDR1 KGHSH, CDR2 LQKENI. This CDR3 spans 15 amino acids. The CDR3 here is CASSPPGRTDGEQFF. In DNA form, the CDR3 reads TGTGCCAGCTCACCACCGGGTAGGACCGATGGGGAGCAGTTCTTC.

This rearrangement joins TRBV2 to TRBJ2-3; D may be TRBD1 or TRBD2 (6 bases each). Between the trimmed V and J ends, which lost 4 bases and 5 bases, there was a span of 19 bases. Germline V gene data show CDR1 as SNHLY and CDR2 as FYNNEI. The CDR3 extends over 16 amino acids. The CDR3 sequence is CASSGGGIVSQDTQYF. CDR3 coding DNA: TGTGCCAGCAGTGGAGGGGGGATTGTATCACAAGATACGCAGTATTTT. Based on the CDR3 plus reference TRBV2 and TRBJ2-3, the full variable domain is EPEVTQTPSHQVTQMGQEVILRCVPISNHLYFYWYRQILGQKVEFLVSFYNNEISEKSEIFDDQFSVERPDGSNFTLKIRSTKLEDSAMYFCASSGGGIVSQDTQYFGPGTRLTVL.

This clonotype has more than one count but fewer than ten. This chain connects TRBV6-1 to TRBJ2-3; 10 bases are a match to TRBD1. CDR1 and CDR2 from the germline V gene are MNHNS and SASEGT. The length of the CDR3 is 15 residues. The trim removed 4 bases at V and 6 bases at J, leaving 7 bases unmatched. The CDR3 protein is CASSVATGGRDTQYF. The CDR3 nucleotides are TGTGCCAGCAGTGTGGCGACAGGGGGCCGGGATACGCAGTATTTT.

This clonotype has just a few counts. The rearrangement joins TRBV13 to TRBJ1-2; TRBD1 matches 9 bases. The CDR3 covers 15 residues. V gave up 3 bases and J gave up 2 bases; unmatched junction bases: 4. CDR1 and CDR2 (germline): PRHDT, FYEKMQ (reference sequence). The CDR3 is CASSFRDRANYGYTF. The DNA of the CDR3 is TGTGCCAGCAGCTTCCGGGACAGGGCAAACTATGGCTACACCTTC.

There are many counts of this clonotype. The chain joins TRBV6-5 to TRBJ1-4; maybe TRBD1 (6 bases). Per germline, CDR1 MNHEY and CDR2 SVGAGI. Trimming stripped 4 bases from V and 8 bases from J, with 14 bases between. The CDR3 is 14 amino acids. For the CDR3, the DNA is TGTGCCAGCAGTTCCACAGGGATCGGCGAAAAACTGTTTTTT. It encodes CASSSTGIGEKLFF.

This clonotype was detected ten times or more. The gene calls are TRBV12-3 or TRBV12-4 and TRBJ1-4, with 8 bases aligning to TRBD1. The CDR3 spans 14 residues. The V gene end was trimmed by 3 bases and the J gene end by 7 bases; junction bases not matched to a gene: 4. The CDR3 is CASSFAGGGEKLFF. DNA for the CDR3: TGTGCCAGCAGTTTTGCAGGGGGCGGTGAAAAACTGTTTTTT.

This sequence joins TRBV24-1 and TRBJ1-5; 8 bases match TRBD1. The CDR3 is 16 amino acids. The germline CDR1 and CDR2 sequences are KGHDR and SFDVKD. V trimming: 3 bases; J trimming: 3 bases; junction bases outside the gene matches: 6. The CDR3 region is CATSDPTGEDNQPQHF. The CDR3 DNA follows: TGTGCCACCAGTGATCCGACAGGGGAAGACAATCAGCCCCAGCATTTT.

The chain couples TRBV12-3 or TRBV12-4 to TRBJ1-4; 7 bases fit TRBD1. CDR3 size: 12 residues. V was clipped by 5 bases and J by 12 bases; unmatched bases: 6. CDR3 bases: TGTGCCAGCAGTCCAGGGACAGCCGAACTGTTTTTT. Translating gives CASSPGTAELFF.

The chain combines TRBV20-1 with TRBJ1-1, with D unresolved. This CDR3 is 16 amino acids long. The V and J ends lost 0 bases and 0 bases respectively, with 14 bases between them. Looked up from germline, CDR1 is DFQATT and CDR2 is SNEGSKA (reference sequence). CDR3 protein: CSAREGLGRMNTEAFF. For the CDR3, the DNA is TGCAGTGCTAGAGAAGGGCTAGGGCGGATGAACACTGAAGCTTTCTTT.

This clonotype was counted between two and nine times. The genes are TRBV7-2 and TRBJ2-5; D unclear. CDR1 is SGHTA, CDR2 FQGNSA, per germline. The length of the CDR3 is 15 residues. V lost 1 base to trimming and J lost 5 bases, with 14 bases between them. CDR3: CASSLGGTLAETQYF. CDR3 DNA: TGTGCCAGCAGCTTAGGCGGAACTCTGGCGGAGACCCAGTACTTC.

In this sample, this clonotype turned up many times. V and J are TRBV2 and TRBJ1-2; the D gene is possibly TRBD1 (5 bases). This CDR3 contains 13 residues. Trimming removed 5 bases from V and 6 bases from J, with 13 bases in between. Germline CDR1 SNHLY, CDR2 FYNNEI. As DNA, the CDR3 is TGTGCCAGCAGTACTCGAGGGGCCGATGGCTACACCTTC. Its translation: CASSTRGADGYTF.

The chain is built from TRBV4-3 and TRBJ2-1; possibly TRBD1 or TRBD2 for D (5 bases each). The CDR3 is 15 residues long. V lost 0 bases and J lost 6, with 12 bases in between. CDR1 is LGHNA, CDR2 YSLEER, per germline. Written as DNA, the CDR3 is TGCGCCAGCAGCCAAGAACCCGGGGCCCGCAATGAGCAGTTCTTC. Its translation is CASSQEPGARNEQFF.

At least ten counts were recorded for this clonotype. This chain joins TRBV7-9 and TRBJ1-3; D not resolved. CDR3 size: 16 residues. The V and J ends lost 5 bases and 3 bases respectively, with 17 bases between them. Germline CDR1 SEHNR, CDR2 FQNEAQ (reference sequence). CDR3 DNA: TGTGCCAGCAGCCCAATCCTAGGACGGCATGGAAACACCATATATTTT. Encoded protein: CASSPILGRHGNTIYF.

This clonotype was recorded many times. J is TRBJ1-1 and V is TRBV6-5; D might be TRBD1 (5 bases). Looked up from germline, CDR1 is MNHEY and CDR2 is SVGAGI. V was trimmed by 0 bases and J by 5 bases, leaving 7 bases between them. The CDR3 sequence is 13 residues long. The CDR3 protein is CASSYSQGTEAFF. The CDR3 nucleotides are TGTGCCAGCAGTTACTCCCAGGGAACTGAAGCTTTCTTT.

This clonotype was detected many times. The V and J genes are TRBV20-1 and TRBJ1-6; no firm D call. CDR3 length: 13 amino acids. V gave up 1 base and J gave up 4 bases, with 5 bases separating them. Germline CDR1 DFQATT, CDR2 SNEGSKA (reference sequence). The CDR3 region has the DNA TGCAGTGCTAGAGTCGGTTATAATTCACCCCTCCACTTT. Residues: CSARVGYNSPLHF.

In its sample, this clonotype was seen a few times. The V gene is TRBV2, the J gene TRBJ2-3, with D unresolved. Looked up from germline, CDR1 is SNHLY and CDR2 is FYNNEI. The ends were cut back, 7 bases at V and 0 bases at J, with 5 bases in the middle. This CDR3 comprises 12 residues. The DNA of the CDR3 is TGTGCCAGCAAGGCGAGCACAGATACGCAGTATTTT. It codes for CASKASTDTQYF.

Only a few counts were recorded for this clonotype. The J gene is TRBJ1-4, the V gene TRBV6-2 or TRBV6-3, with TRBD1 identical over 7 bases. Germline values: CDR1 MNHEY, CDR2 SVGEGT. This CDR3 contains 14 residues. The junction had 4 bases not matched to a gene; V was cut back by 2 bases and J by 7 bases. DNA of the CDR3: TGTGCCAGCAGTTACAGGGGGCTGAGTGAAAAACTGTTTTTT. It specifies CASSYRGLSEKLFF.

This clonotype was counted only a few times. The CDR3, as DNA: TGTGCCAGCAGCCGATCGCCTCAAGACGAGCAGTACTTC. Translated, it gives CASSRSPQDEQYF. The V gene is TRBV3-1, the J gene TRBJ2-7; no firm D call. The germline V and J ends were trimmed by 4 bases and 5 bases, with 12 bases remaining between them. The germline gives CDR1 LGHDT, CDR2 YNNKEL (reference sequence). The CDR3 consists of 13 residues.

This clonotype was found a few times. This chain links TRBV20-1 with TRBJ1-1; TRBD1 is a possible D gene (6 bases). The length of the CDR3 is 13 residues. Germline V lookup: CDR1 DFQATT, CDR2 SNEGSKA (reference sequence). Trimming shortened V by 3 bases and J by 4 bases, and 12 bases separated the two germline ends. CDR3 in DNA: TGCAGTGCTAGCGGCAGGGGCCCCACTGAAGCTTTCTTT. Encoded protein: CSASGRGPTEAFF.

This sequence joins TRBV5-6 and TRBJ2-7, with 8 bases fitting TRBD1. The germline V gene encodes CDR1 SGHDT and CDR2 YYEEEE. The CDR3 is 12 residues long. J was trimmed by 2 bases and V by 5 bases; bases with no gene match: 0. The CDR3 loop is CASRGQAYEQYF. The CDR3 nucleotides read TGTGCCAGCAGGGGACAGGCCTACGAGCAGTACTTC.

At least ten counts were recorded for this clonotype. The CDR3 DNA sequence: TGCGCCAGCAGCTTGGCCGCGACTAGCACAGATACGCAGTATTTT. Translated, it gives CASSLAATSTDTQYF. The chain links TRBV5-1 to TRBJ2-3; D uncertain. CDR3 length: 15 residues. With 0 bases removed from V and 0 bases from J, the gap between germline ends came to 8 bases. The germline gives CDR1 SGHRS, CDR2 YFSETQ.

This clonotype was observed at least ten times. The rearrangement joins TRBV2 to TRBJ2-5; maybe TRBD1 (5 bases). Germline CDR1 is SNHLY and CDR2 is FYNNEI. The CDR3 is made up of 13 amino acids. V lost 7 bases to trimming and J lost 4 bases, with 13 bases between them. The DNA of the CDR3 is TGTGCCAGCACCGCTGACGACAGAGAGACCCAGTACTTC. Its translation: CASTADDRETQYF. Combining the CDR3 with reference TRBV2 and TRBJ2-5 gives the whole variable domain EPEVTQTPSHQVTQMGQEVILRCVPISNHLYFYWYRQILGQKVEFLVSFYNNEISEKSEIFDDQFSVERPDGSNFTLKIRSTKLEDSAMYFCASTADDRETQYFGPGTRLLVL.

This clonotype was detected only a few times. The rearrangement joins TRBV11-2 to TRBJ2-3; D is unresolved. Germline loops: CDR1 SGHAT, CDR2 FQNNGV. The CDR3 has 15 residues. V lost 4 bases to trimming and J lost 3 bases, with 14 bases between them. The CDR3 spells CASSSRELFTDTQYF. The CDR3 DNA follows: TGTGCCAGCAGCTCAAGAGAACTCTTTACAGATACGCAGTATTTT.

This clonotype has just a few counts. The genes are TRBV27 and TRBJ2-7; 12 bases line up with TRBD2. Germline CDR1 is MNHEY and CDR2 is SMNVEV (reference sequence). The CDR3 is made up of 14 amino acids. Unmatched junction bases numbered 5, after V lost 6 bases and J lost 5 bases. The CDR3 here is CASSATSGGHEQYF. For the CDR3, the DNA is TGTGCCAGCAGCGCGACTAGCGGGGGCCACGAGCAGTACTTC.

The chain joins TRBV4-1 to TRBJ1-1; no reliable D call. V lost 1 base to trimming and J lost 1 base, with 16 bases between them. CDR1 is MGHRA, CDR2 YSYEKL, per germline. The CDR3 contains 17 residues. The CDR3 loop reads CASSQGRDGTPNTEAFF. The CDR3, as DNA: TGCGCCAGCAGCCAAGGCCGGGATGGTACTCCGAACACTGAAGCTTTCTTT.

This clonotype turned up a few times. This rearrangement joins TRBV7-2 to TRBJ1-5; D is perhaps TRBD1 (6 bases). V was shortened by 5 bases and J by 3 bases, with 11 bases between the two germline ends. Germline CDR1 reads SGHTA; CDR2 reads FQGNSA. The CDR3 totals 14 residues. The CDR3: CASSLDSPNQPQHF. In DNA form, the CDR3 reads TGTGCCAGCAGCCTGGACAGCCCCAATCAGCCCCAGCATTTT. Together with reference TRBV7-2 and TRBJ1-5, the CDR3 gives the full variable domain: GAGVSQSPSNKVTEKGKDVELRCDPISGHTALYWYRQSLGQGLEFLIYFQGNSAPDKSGLPSDRFSAERTGGSVSTLTIQRTQQEDSAVYLCASSLDSPNQPQHFGDGTRLSIL.

This clonotype was detected many times. The rearrangement joins TRBV4-3 to TRBJ1-4; D is unclear. Germline CDR1 reads LGHNA; CDR2 reads YSLEER. Trimming took 4 bases from V and 8 from J, leaving 14 bases between them. CDR3 length: 14 amino acids. CDR3 region: CASSPIQAGEKLFF. The DNA of the CDR3 is TGCGCCAGCAGCCCGATCCAGGCGGGAGAAAAACTGTTTTTT.

Concerning this clonotype: Its ends do not fully match the called genes, so a read error is possible. V and J are TRBV19 and TRBJ2-1; a possible D gene is TRBD2 (6 bases). The CDR3 runs to 15 residues. Germline V gene data show CDR1 as LNHDA and CDR2 as SQIVND (reference sequence). As DNA, the CDR3 is TGTGCCAGTAGTAACCTAGCGAACTCCTACAATGAGCAGTCCTTC. Its translation: CASSNLANSYNEQSF.